This T cell receptor (beta chain) is from a study of OX40 agonist ivuxolimab in advanced cancers. The V segment lost 6 bases and the J segment 11 bases; nucleotides outside the gene matches: 4. The CDR3 covers 12 residues. Per germline, CDR1 SNHLY and CDR2 FYNNEI. Clones were sequenced by immunoSEQ multiplex PCR, and TCRdb holds only the in-frame ones, with some missing. The sample includes roughly 79,000 clones, under 95% of them seen just once. The TCR sequence derives from an adult with an advanced solid tumor such as melanoma, head and neck, liver or kidney cancer. The chain joins TRBV2 to TRBJ1-5, with 10 nucleotides matching TRBD1. The material was CD4+ or CD8+ T cells sorted from blood, obtained in a trial of the OX40 agonist ivuxolimab. This CDR3 reads CASRQDRGTQHF. The CDR3 nucleotides are TGTGCCAGCAGACAGGACAGGGGGACCCAGCATTTT.